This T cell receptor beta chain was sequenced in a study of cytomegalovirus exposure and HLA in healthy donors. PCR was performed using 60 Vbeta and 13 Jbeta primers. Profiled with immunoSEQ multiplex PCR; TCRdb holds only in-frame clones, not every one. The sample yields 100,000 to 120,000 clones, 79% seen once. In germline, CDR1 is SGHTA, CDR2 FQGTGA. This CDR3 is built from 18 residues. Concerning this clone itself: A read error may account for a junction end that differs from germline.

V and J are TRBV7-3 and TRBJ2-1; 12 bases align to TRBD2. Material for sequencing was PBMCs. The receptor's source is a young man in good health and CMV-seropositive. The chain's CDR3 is CASSLTEGAGLAGHEQFF. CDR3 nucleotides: TGTGCCAGCAGCCTAACGGAAGGGGCCGGACTAGCGGGGCATGAGCAGTTCTTC.